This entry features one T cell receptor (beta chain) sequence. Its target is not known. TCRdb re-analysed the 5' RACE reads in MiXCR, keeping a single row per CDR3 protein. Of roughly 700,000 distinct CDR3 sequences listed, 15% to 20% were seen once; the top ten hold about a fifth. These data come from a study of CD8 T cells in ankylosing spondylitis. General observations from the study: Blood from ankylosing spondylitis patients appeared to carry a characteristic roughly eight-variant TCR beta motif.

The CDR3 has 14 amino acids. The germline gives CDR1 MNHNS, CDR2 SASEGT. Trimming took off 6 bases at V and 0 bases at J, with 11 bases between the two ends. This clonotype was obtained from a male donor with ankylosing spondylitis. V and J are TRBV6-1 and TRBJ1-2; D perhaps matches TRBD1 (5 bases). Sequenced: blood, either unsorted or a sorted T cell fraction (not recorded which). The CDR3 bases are TGTGCCAGCAGGCTGACAGCAGCTAACTATGGCTACACCTTC. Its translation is CASRLTAANYGYTF.